These 17 T cell receptor beta chains came from one sample sequenced in a study of monozygotic twins with inflammatory bowel disease. TCRdb re-called the 5' RACE reads and catalogs CDR3 proteins one per entry, DNA excluded. In all, the sample yields around 190,000 distinct CDR3 sequences. Sequencing used blood. These receptors were obtained from a human donor with ulcerative colitis or Crohn's disease, or a healthy co-twin of an affected twin (not recorded which).

The CDR3 region is CASTSYTEAFF. The chain links TRBV7-9 to TRBJ1-1. Germline V CDR1 and CDR2: SEHNR, FQNEAQ (reference sequence). CDR3 size: 11 residues.

V and J are TRBV5-1 and TRBJ1-6; the TCRdb D gene call, TRBD1, has no DNA to confirm it. Germline CDR1 is SGHRS and CDR2 is YFSETQ. This CDR3 is 15 amino acids long. CDR3 sequence reads: CASSSNDPGNSPLHF.

This chain links TRBV5-5 with TRBJ1-2. The CDR3 length is 14 residues. The germline CDR1 and CDR2 sequences are SGHKS and YYEKEE (reference sequence). This chain's CDR3 is CASSTTSGGKGYTF.

The chain links TRBV6-2 or TRBV6-3 to TRBJ2-5; TCRdb picks TRBD1, but there is no DNA to check that call. The CDR3 extends over 15 amino acids. Germline CDR1 and CDR2: MNHEY and SVGEGT. This CDR3 reads CASSLRRTGGETQYF.

The chain combines TRBV5-1 with TRBJ2-5; no DNA is available, so the TRBD1 call from TCRdb remains unchecked. The V gene's germline CDR1 is SGHRS and CDR2 YFSETQ. This CDR3 spans 15 amino acids. The CDR3 loop reads CASSLNRGMAETQYF.

This chain joins TRBV7-9 and TRBJ2-7; with no DNA, the TCRdb D assignment of TRBD1 cannot be verified. The CDR3 consists of 15 residues. CDR1 is SEHNR and CDR2 is FQNEAQ in the germline V gene (reference sequence). The CDR3 protein is CASSPFEGASYEQYF.

CDR3 amino acids: CASSDWSISNNEQFF. The chain employs TRBV6-1 and TRBJ2-1. The CDR3 length is 15 residues. CDR1 is MNHNS, CDR2 SASEGT, per germline.

The genes are TRBV2 and TRBJ2-5. CDR1 and CDR2 from the germline V gene are SNHLY and FYNNEI. The CDR3 runs to 14 residues. CDR3 loop: CASIQNGKKETQYF.

The chain employs TRBV25-1 and TRBJ1-3. Germline V lookup: CDR1 MGHDK, CDR2 SYGVNS. The CDR3 is made up of 15 amino acids. The CDR3 reads CASSAAGGSGNTINF.

The chain carries TRBV11-1 and TRBJ1-1; TCRdb's assignment of TRBD1 cannot be checked, as there is no DNA. Per germline, CDR1 SGHAT and CDR2 FQDESV (reference sequence). The CDR3 runs 14 residues. The CDR3 spells CASSQTGGHTEAFF.

The chain joins TRBV6-2 or TRBV6-3 to TRBJ2-1; checking the TCRdb D call of TRBD1 is not possible without DNA. This CDR3 has 17 residues. Germline-derived CDR1 and CDR2 are MNHEY and SVGEGT. The chain's CDR3 is CASSPSNWWGSYNEQFF.

The chain is built from TRBV11-2 and TRBJ2-7; the TCRdb D gene call, TRBD1, has no DNA to confirm it. The germline CDR1 and CDR2 sequences are SGHAT and FQNNGV. The CDR3 runs 14 residues. CDR3 sequence: CASSSPGLGPIKYF.

The chain uses TRBV10-3 and TRBJ2-3; TCRdb gives TRBD1 as the D gene, but with no DNA this cannot be confirmed. Per the germline V gene, CDR1 is ENHRY and CDR2 is SYGVKD. This CDR3 is built from 11 residues. This chain's CDR3 is CAIRGADTQYF.

The CDR3 loop is CASSPRRGQEEQYF. The chain has TRBV3-1 and TRBJ2-7; TCRdb lists TRBD2, though no DNA is available to test this call. This CDR3 region has 14 residues. CDR1 is LGHDT and CDR2 is YNNKEL in the germline V gene (reference sequence).

The CDR3 protein is CSVAGTGEGINYGYTF. This sequence joins TRBV29-1 and TRBJ1-2; TCRdb's assignment of TRBD1 cannot be checked, as there is no DNA. Germline loops: CDR1 SQVTM, CDR2 ANQGSEA. This CDR3 contains 16 residues.

The CDR3 sequence is CASSQAAGDNEQFF. The rearrangement uses TRBV3-1 and TRBJ2-1; lacking DNA, the TRBD1 call made by TCRdb goes unchecked. CDR1 is LGHDT, CDR2 YNNKEL, per germline (reference sequence). The CDR3 is 14 residues long.

The chain has TRBV5-1 and TRBJ1-1. Germline CDR1 is SGHRS and CDR2 is YFSETQ. The length of the CDR3 is 14 residues. CDR3 sequence: CASSYPGPNTEAFF. The entire variable domain, with the rest obtained from reference TRBV5-1 and TRBJ1-1, is as follows: KAGVTQTPRYLIKTRGQQVTLSCSPISGHRSVSWYQQTPGQGLQFLFEYFSETQRNKGNFPGRFSGRQFSNSRSEMNVSTLELGDSALYLCASSYPGPNTEAFFGQGTRLTVV.